These 2 T cell receptor beta chains were sequenced from one sample in a study of shared clonotypes between healthy human individuals. Some clones are missing from TCRdb's copy, which holds only in-frame ones; the method was immunoSEQ multiplex PCR. The sample yields about 2 million clones, 90% to 95% seen once. Sample: naive CD4+ T cells sorted from blood. Subset given: CD45RA+ positively selected. The receptors were sampled from a man between 18 and 29 years old in good health.

The V call is TRBV7-9, the J call TRBJ1-1; D possibly corresponds to TRBD1 (5 bases). The CDR3 extends over 18 amino acids. V lost 2 bases, J lost 0 bases, and 19 bases lay in between. CDR1 SEHNR and CDR2 FQNEAQ come from the germline V gene (reference sequence). This CDR3 reads CASSLKAGRMGMNTEAFF. The CDR3 DNA reads as TGTGCCAGCAGCTTAAAGGCAGGGCGTATGGGGATGAACACTGAAGCTTTCTTT.

The rearrangement joins TRBV7-2 to TRBJ2-7, with TRBD1 identical over 7 bases. Germline V gene lookup returns CDR1 SGHTA and CDR2 FQGNSA. V lost 5 bases to trimming and J lost 5 bases; unmatched junction nucleotides: 9. The CDR3 is made up of 14 amino acids. The CDR3 DNA reads TGTGCCAGCAGCACAGGGGTAGGGGACCACGAGCAGTACTTC. This translates into CASSTGVGDHEQYF. Supplemented by reference TRBV7-2 and TRBJ2-7, the full variable domain reads GAGVSQSPSNKVTEKGKDVELRCDPISGHTALYWYRQSLGQGLEFLIYFQGNSAPDKSGLPSDRFSAERTGGSVSTLTIQRTQQEDSAVYLCASSTGVGDHEQYFGPGTRLTVT.